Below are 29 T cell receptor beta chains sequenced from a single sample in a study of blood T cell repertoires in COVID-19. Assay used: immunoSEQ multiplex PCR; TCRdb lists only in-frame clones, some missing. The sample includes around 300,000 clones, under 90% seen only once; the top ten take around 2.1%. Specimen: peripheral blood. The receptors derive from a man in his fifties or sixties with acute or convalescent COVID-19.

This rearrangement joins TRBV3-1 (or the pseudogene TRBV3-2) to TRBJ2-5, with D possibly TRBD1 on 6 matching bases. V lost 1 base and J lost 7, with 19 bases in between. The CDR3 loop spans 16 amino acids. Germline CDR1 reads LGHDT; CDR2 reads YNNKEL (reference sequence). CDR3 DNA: TGTGCCAGCAGCCAAGGATCGCCCCATAGAGGGGGGACCCAGTACTTC. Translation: CASSQGSPHRGGTQYF.

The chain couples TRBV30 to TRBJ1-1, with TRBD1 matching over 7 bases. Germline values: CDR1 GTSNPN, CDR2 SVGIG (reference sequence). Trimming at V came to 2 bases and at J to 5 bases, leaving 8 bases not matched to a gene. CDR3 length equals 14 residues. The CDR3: CAWSMTGRGTEAFF. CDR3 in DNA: TGTGCCTGGAGTATGACAGGGAGAGGGACTGAAGCTTTCTTT.

The CDR3 region is CASSIWGLVDYGYTF. CDR3 bases: TGTGCCAGTAGTATATGGGGGCTTGTGGACTATGGCTACACCTTC. V usage is TRBV19 and J usage is TRBJ1-2, with D perhaps matching TRBD1 (6 bases). Per germline, CDR1 LNHDA and CDR2 SQIVND (reference sequence). The CDR3 extends over 15 amino acids. Trimming took off 2 bases at V and 3 bases at J, with 13 bases between the two ends. Complete variable domain (other parts from reference TRBV19 and TRBJ1-2): DGGITQSPKYLFRKEGQNVTLSCEQNLNHDAMYWYRQDPGQGLRLIYYSQIVNDFQKGDIAEGYSVSREKKESFPLTVTSAQKNPTAFYLCASSIWGLVDYGYTFGSGTRLTVV.

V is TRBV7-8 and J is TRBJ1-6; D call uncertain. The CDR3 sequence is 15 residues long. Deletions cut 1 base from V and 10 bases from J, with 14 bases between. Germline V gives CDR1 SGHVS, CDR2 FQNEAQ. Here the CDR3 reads CASSLGGVDGSPLHF. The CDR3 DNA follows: TGTGCCAGCAGCTTAGGCGGGGTAGATGGGTCACCCCTCCACTTT.

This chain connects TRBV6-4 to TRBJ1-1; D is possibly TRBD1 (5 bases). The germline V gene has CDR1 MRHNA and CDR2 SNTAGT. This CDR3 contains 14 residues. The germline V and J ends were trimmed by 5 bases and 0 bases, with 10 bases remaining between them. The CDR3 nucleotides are TGTGCCAGCAGTCTGGAGGGGATGAACACTGAAGCTTTCTTT. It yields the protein CASSLEGMNTEAFF.

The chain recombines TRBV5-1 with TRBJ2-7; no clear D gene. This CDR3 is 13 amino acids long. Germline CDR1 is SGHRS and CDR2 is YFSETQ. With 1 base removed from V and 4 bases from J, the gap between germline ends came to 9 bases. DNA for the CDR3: TGCGCCAGCAGCTTGAGTCAGTCGTACGAGCAGTACTTC. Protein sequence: CASSLSQSYEQYF. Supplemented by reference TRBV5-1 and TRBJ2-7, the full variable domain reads KAGVTQTPRYLIKTRGQQVTLSCSPISGHRSVSWYQQTPGQGLQFLFEYFSETQRNKGNFPGRFSGRQFSNSRSEMNVSTLELGDSALYLCASSLSQSYEQYFGPGTRLTVT.

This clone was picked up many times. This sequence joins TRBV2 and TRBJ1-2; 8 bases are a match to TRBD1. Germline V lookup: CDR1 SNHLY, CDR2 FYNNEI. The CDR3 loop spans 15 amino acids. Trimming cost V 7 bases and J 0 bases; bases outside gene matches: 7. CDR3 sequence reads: CASIAWDRPNYGYTF. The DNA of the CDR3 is TGTGCCAGCATAGCCTGGGACAGGCCTAACTATGGCTACACCTTC.

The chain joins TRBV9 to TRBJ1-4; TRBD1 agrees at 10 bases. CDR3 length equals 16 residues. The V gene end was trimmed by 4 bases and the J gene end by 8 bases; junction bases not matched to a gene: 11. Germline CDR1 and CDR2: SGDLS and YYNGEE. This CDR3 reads CASSPHHDRGREKLFF. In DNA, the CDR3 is TGTGCCAGCAGCCCCCATCACGACAGGGGGCGGGAAAAACTGTTTTTT. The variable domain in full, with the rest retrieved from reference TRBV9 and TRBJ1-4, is DSGVTQTPKHLITATGQRVTLRCSPRSGDLSVYWYQQSLDQGLQFLIQYYNGEERAKGNILERFSAQQFPDLHSELNLSSLELGDSALYFCASSPHHDRGREKLFFGSGTQLSVL.

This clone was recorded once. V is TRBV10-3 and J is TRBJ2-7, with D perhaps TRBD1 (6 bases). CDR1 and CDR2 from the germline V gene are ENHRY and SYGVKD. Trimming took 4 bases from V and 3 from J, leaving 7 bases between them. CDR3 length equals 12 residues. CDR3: CAISGDIYEQYF. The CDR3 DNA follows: TGTGCCATCAGTGGGGACATCTACGAGCAGTACTTC.

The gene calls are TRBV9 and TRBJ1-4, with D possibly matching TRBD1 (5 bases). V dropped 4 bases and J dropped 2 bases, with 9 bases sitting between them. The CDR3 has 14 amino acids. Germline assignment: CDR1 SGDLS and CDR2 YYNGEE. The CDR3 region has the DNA TGTGCCAGCAGCTACAGGCCGACTAATGAAAAACTGTTTTTT. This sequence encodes CASSYRPTNEKLFF.

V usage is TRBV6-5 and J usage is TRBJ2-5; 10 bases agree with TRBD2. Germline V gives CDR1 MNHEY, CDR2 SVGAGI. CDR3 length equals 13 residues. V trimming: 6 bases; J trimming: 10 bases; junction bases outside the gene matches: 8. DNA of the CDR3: TGTGCCAGCAGGTCCCTAGCGGGGGCTAACCAGTACTTC. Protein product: CASRSLAGANQYF.

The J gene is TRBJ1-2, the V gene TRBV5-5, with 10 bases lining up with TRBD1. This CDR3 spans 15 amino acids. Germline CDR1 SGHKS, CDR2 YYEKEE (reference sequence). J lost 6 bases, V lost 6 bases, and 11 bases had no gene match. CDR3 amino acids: CASNTPFGQGDGYTF. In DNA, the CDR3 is TGTGCCAGCAACACCCCTTTCGGACAGGGGGATGGCTACACCTTC.

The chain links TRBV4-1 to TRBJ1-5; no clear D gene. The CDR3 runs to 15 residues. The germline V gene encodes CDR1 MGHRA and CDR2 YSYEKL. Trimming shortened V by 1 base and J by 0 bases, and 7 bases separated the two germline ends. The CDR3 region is CASSQAIHSNQPQHF. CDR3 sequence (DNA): TGCGCCAGCAGCCAAGCTATCCATAGCAATCAGCCCCAGCATTTT.

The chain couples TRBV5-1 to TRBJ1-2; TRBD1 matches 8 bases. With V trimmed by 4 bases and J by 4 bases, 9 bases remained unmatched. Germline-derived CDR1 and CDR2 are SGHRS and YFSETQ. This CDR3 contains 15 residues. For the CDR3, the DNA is TGCGCCAGCAGCCCAACGACAGGGGCCATCTATGGCTACACCTTC. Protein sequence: CASSPTTGAIYGYTF.

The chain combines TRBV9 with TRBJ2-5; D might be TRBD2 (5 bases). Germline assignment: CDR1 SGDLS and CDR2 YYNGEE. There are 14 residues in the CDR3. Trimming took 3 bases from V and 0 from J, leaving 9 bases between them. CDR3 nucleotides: TGTGCCAGCAGCGCGACGGGGTACCAAGAGACCCAGTACTTC. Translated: CASSATGYQETQYF. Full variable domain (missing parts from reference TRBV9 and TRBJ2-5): DSGVTQTPKHLITATGQRVTLRCSPRSGDLSVYWYQQSLDQGLQFLIQYYNGEERAKGNILERFSAQQFPDLHSELNLSSLELGDSALYFCASSATGYQETQYFGPGTRLLVL.

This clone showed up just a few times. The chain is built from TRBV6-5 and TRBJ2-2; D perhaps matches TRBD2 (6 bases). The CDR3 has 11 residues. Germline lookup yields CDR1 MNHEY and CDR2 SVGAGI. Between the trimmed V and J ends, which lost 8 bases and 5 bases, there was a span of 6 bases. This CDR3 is CASGRTGELFF. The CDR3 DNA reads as TGTGCCAGCGGGAGGACCGGGGAGCTGTTTTTT.

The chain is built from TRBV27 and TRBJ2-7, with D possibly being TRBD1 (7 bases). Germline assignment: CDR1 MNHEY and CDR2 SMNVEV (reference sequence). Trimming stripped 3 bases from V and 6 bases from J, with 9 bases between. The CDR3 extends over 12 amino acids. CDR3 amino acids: CASSFQGGEQYF. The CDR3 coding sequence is TGTGCCAGCAGTTTTCAGGGGGGCGAGCAGTACTTC.

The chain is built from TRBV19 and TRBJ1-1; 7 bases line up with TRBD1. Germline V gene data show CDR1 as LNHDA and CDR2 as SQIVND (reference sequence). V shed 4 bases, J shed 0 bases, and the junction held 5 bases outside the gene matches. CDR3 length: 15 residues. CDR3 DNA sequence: TGTGCCAGTAGTAAGGGACAGCTAATGAACACTGAAGCTTTCTTT. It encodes CASSKGQLMNTEAFF. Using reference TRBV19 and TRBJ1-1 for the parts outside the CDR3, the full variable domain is DGGITQSPKYLFRKEGQNVTLSCEQNLNHDAMYWYRQDPGQGLRLIYYSQIVNDFQKGDIAEGYSVSREKKESFPLTVTSAQKNPTAFYLCASSKGQLMNTEAFFGQGTRLTVV.

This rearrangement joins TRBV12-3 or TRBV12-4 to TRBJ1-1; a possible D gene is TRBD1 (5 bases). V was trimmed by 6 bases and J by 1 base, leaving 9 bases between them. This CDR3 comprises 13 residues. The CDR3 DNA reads TGTGCCAGCAGACTCGGACAGAACACTGAAGCTTTCTTT. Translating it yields CASRLGQNTEAFF.

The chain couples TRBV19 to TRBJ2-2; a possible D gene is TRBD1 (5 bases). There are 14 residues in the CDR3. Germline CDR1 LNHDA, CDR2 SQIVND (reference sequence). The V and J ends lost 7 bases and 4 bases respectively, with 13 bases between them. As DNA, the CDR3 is TGTGCCAGTAAGCAGACAGCCTCCACCGGGGAGCTGTTTTTT. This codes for CASKQTASTGELFF.

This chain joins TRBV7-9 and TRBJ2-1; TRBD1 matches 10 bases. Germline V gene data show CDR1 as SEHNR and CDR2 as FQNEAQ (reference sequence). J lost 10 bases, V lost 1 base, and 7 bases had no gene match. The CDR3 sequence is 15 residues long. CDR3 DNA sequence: TGTGCCAGCAGCTTAGGACAGGGGGCCTTGTGGGAGCAGTTCTTC. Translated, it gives CASSLGQGALWEQFF.

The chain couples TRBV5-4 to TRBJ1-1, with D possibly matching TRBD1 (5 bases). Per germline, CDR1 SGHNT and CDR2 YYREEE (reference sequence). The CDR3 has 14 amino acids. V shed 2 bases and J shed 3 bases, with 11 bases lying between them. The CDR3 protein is CASSFGHSYTEAFF. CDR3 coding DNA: TGTGCCAGCAGCTTTGGACACAGTTACACTGAAGCTTTCTTT.

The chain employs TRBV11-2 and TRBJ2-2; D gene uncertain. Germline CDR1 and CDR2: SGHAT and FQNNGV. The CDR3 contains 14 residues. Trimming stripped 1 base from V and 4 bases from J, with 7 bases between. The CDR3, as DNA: TGTGCCAGCAGCTTAGGACAAGGCACCGGGGAGCTGTTTTTT. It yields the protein CASSLGQGTGELFF.

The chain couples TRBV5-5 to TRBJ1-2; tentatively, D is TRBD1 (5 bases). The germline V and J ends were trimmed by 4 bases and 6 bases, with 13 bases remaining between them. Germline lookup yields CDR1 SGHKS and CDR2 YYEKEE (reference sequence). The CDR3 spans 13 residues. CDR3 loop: CASSLWIGDGYTF. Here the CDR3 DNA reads TGTGCCAGCAGCCTGTGGATAGGGGATGGCTACACCTTC.

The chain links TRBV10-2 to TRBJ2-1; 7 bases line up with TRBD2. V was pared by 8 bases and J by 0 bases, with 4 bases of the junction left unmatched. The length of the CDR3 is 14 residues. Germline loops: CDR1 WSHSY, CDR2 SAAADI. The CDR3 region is CASREESSYNEQFF. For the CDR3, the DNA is TGCGCCAGCCGGGAGGAGAGCTCCTACAATGAGCAGTTCTTC.

The CDR3 loop is CASALGQTLSTDTQYF. In DNA, the CDR3 is TGCGCCAGCGCCCTTGGACAGACTCTTAGCACAGATACGCAGTATTTT. The chain recombines TRBV10-1 with TRBJ2-3, with D perhaps TRBD1 (6 bases). In germline, CDR1 is WNHNN, CDR2 SYGVQD (reference sequence). Trimming removed 8 bases at V and 0 bases at J, with 18 bases between. CDR3 length equals 16 residues.

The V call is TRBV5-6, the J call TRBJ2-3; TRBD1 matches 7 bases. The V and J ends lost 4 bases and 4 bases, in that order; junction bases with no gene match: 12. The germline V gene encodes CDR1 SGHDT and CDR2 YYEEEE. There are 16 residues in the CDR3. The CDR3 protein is CASSLRDRQRADTQYF. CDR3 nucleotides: TGTGCCAGCAGCCTACGGGACAGACAAAGGGCAGATACGCAGTATTTT.

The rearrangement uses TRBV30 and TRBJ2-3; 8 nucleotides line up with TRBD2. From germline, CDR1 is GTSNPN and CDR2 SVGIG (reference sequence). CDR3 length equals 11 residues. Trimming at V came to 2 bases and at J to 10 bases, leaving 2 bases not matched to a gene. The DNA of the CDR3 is TGTGCCTGGAGTTCTAGCGGGTCGCAGTATTTT. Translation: CAWSSSGSQYF.

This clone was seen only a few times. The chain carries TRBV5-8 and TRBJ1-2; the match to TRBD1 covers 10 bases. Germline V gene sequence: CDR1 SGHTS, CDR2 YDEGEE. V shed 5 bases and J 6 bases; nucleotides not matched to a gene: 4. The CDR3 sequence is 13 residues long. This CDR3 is CASRQTGGHGYTF. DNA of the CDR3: TGTGCCAGCAGACAGACAGGGGGCCATGGCTACACCTTC.